Listed here are 2 T cell receptor beta chains from one sample, sequenced in a study of Tregs in tolerant kidney transplant recipients. TCRdb keeps only in-frame clones here, not all; method: immunoSEQ multiplex PCR. Here the sample spans about 69,000 clones, 85% to 90% being singletons. Material: CD4+ T cells from blood, obtained before the transplant. All receptors derive from a human donor who received a combined kidney and bone marrow transplant.

V usage is TRBV19 and J usage is TRBJ2-3, with 8 positions matching TRBD1. The germline V gene encodes CDR1 LNHDA and CDR2 SQIVND (reference sequence). Trimming took 5 bases from V and 1 from J; bases not matched to a gene: 2. The CDR3 consists of 14 residues. The CDR3 loop is CASSPDRGTDTQYF. CDR3 DNA sequence: TGTGCCAGTAGTCCGGACAGGGGCACAGATACGCAGTATTTT. Full variable domain (rest looked up from reference TRBV19 and TRBJ2-3): DGGITQSPKYLFRKEGQNVTLSCEQNLNHDAMYWYRQDPGQGLRLIYYSQIVNDFQKGDIAEGYSVSREKKESFPLTVTSAQKNPTAFYLCASSPDRGTDTQYFGPGTRLTVL.

This chain connects TRBV20-1 to TRBJ2-7; D remains ambiguous. Trimming took off 6 bases at V and 0 bases at J, with 6 bases between the two ends. This CDR3 has 11 residues. Germline CDR1 DFQATT, CDR2 SNEGSKA (reference sequence). CDR3 nucleotide sequence: TGCAGTGCGTTCAGCTCCTACGAGCAGTACTTC. It codes for CSAFSSYEQYF.